This is a list of T cell receptor beta chains from one sample in a study of control samples from healthy donors and cancer patients. The protocol was immunoSEQ multiplex PCR, while the TCRdb copy is restricted to in-frame clones and leaves out a portion. The table lists around 100,000 clones, about 90% of them singletons. The source material was blood. These receptors all stem from a woman between 50 and 59 years old in good health. The CDR3 runs from the conserved cysteine through the conserved F or W. Fields, in order: clone size, J gene, V gene, CDR3 protein. Some rows have no size entry. The others give once, few or many, or a class for an expanded clone.

-	TRBJ2-3	TRBV7-9	CASSSRDSTDTQYF
-	TRBJ1-2	TRBV7-9	CASKAVTGLYGYTF
-	TRBJ2-7	TRBV11-2	CASSLTPAGDYEQYF
few	TRBJ2-2	TRBV7-3	CASSPRGDTGELFF
-	TRBJ2-1	TRBV27	CASSLDSLLDNEQFF
-	TRBJ1-5	TRBV6-2/TRBV6-3	CASSPDDRDFGPQHF
-	TRBJ2-2	TRBV2	CASRAGTANTGELFF
-	TRBJ2-3	TRBV15	CATSREIAGDDTQYF
-	TRBJ1-4	TRBV14	CASSPSPGVTNEKLFF
-	TRBJ2-5	TRBV24-1	CATSDLGKTQYF
few	TRBJ2-7	TRBV7-9	CASSLAGGGGEQYF
-	TRBJ1-1	TRBV10-2	CASSDWVETGNTEAFF
-	TRBJ2-3	TRBV24-1	CATSRTPGAGTDTQYF
-	TRBJ2-3	TRBV6-5	CANSLTGRGTDTQYF
-	TRBJ1-5	TRBV19	CASSIRGGSNQPQHF
-	TRBJ2-1	TRBV12-3/TRBV12-4	CASSSPTINEQFF
-	TRBJ2-2	TRBV7-2	CASSGGRGTGELFF
-	TRBJ2-7	TRBV11-3	CASSLGERHEQYF
-	TRBJ2-5	TRBV9	CASSSMGGSQETQYF
-	TRBJ1-2	TRBV7-9	CASSLGIGRDDGYTF
-	TRBJ2-6	TRBV25-1	CASSSQGSGANVLTF
-	TRBJ1-2	TRBV19	CASRRNTFGYGYTF
-	TRBJ1-1	TRBV18	CASSPRQDRVGTEAFF
-	TRBJ2-3	TRBV12-5	CASGLVGDGADTQYF
-	TRBJ1-1	TRBV5-3	CARIDRAVAEAFF
-	TRBJ1-5	TRBV6-5	CATSSGGTSNQPQHF
-	TRBJ2-1	TRBV6-2/TRBV6-3	CASSKVAGGLDEQFF
few	TRBJ2-2	TRBV27	CASSPKVGGELFF
-	TRBJ2-7	TRBV7-9	CASREAGTAYEQYF
-	TRBJ1-1	TRBV4-1	CASSLRQGRNTEAFF
-	TRBJ1-1	TRBV9	CASSGAGDFEAFF